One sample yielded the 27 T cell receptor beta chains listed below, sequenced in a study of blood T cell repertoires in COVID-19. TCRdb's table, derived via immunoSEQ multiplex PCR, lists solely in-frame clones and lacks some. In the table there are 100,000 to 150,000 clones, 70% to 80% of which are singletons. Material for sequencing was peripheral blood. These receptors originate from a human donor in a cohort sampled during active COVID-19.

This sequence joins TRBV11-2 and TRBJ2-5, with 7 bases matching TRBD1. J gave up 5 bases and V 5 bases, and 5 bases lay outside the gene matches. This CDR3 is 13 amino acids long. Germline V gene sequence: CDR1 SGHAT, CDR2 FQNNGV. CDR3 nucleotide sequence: TGTGCCAGCAGCCCCGACAGGGCGGAGACCCAGTACTTC. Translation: CASSPDRAETQYF.

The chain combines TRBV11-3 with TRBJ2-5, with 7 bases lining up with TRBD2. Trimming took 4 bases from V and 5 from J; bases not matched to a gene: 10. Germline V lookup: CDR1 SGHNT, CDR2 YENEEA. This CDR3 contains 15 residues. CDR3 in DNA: TGTGCCAGCAGCTGGGGGGGTAGCGGTGCGGAGACCCAGTACTTC. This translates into CASSWGGSGAETQYF. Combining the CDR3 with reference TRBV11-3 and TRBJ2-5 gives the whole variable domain EAGVVQSPRYKIIEKKQPVAFWCNPISGHNTLYWYLQNLGQGPELLIRYENEEAVDDSQLPKDRFSAERLKGVDSTLKIQPAELGDSAVYLCASSWGGSGAETQYFGPGTRLLVL.

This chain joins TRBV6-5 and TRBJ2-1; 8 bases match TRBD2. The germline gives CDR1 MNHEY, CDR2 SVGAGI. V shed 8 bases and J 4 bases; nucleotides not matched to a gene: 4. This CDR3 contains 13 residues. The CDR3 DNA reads TGTGCCAGCTTGGCGGGAGGATACAATGAGCAGTTCTTC. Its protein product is CASLAGGYNEQFF.

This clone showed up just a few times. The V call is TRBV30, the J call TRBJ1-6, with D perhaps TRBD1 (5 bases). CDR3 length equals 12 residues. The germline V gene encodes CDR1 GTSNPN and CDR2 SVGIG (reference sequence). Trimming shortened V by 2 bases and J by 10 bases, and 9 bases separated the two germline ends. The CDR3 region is CAWSQGKSPLHF. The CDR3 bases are TGTGCCTGGAGTCAGGGAAAATCACCCCTCCACTTT.

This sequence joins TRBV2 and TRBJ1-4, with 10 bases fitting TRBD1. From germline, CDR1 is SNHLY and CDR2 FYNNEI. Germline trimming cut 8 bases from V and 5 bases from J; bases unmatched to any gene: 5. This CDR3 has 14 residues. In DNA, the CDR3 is TGTGCCAGCTCCATGGGACAGGGGAATGAAAAACTGTTTTTT. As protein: CASSMGQGNEKLFF.

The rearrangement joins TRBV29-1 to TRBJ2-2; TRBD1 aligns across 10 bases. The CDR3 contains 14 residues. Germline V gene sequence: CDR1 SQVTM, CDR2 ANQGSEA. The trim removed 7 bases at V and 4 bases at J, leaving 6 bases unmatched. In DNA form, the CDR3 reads TGCAGCGCCGGACAGGGGGGTGGCACCGGGGAGCTGTTTTTT. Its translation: CSAGQGGGTGELFF.

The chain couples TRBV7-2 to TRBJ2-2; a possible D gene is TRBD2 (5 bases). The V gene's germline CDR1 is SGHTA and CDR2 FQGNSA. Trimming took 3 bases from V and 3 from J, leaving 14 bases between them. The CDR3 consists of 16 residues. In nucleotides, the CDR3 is TGTGCCAGCAGCTTCTTACCCCGGAGGTACACCGGGGAGCTGTTTTTT. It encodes CASSFLPRRYTGELFF.

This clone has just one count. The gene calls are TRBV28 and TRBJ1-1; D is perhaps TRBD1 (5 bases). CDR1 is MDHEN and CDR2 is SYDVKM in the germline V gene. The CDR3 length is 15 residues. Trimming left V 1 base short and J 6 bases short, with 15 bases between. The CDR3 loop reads CASSLLSLRAPEAFF. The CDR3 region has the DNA TGTGCCAGCAGTTTATTATCACTCAGGGCCCCTGAAGCTTTCTTT. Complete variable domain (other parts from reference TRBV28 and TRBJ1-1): DVKVTQSSRYLVKRTGEKVFLECVQDMDHENMFWYRQDPGLGLRLIYFSYDVKMKEKGDIPEGYSVSREKKERFSLILESASTNQTSMYLCASSLLSLRAPEAFFGQGTRLTVV.

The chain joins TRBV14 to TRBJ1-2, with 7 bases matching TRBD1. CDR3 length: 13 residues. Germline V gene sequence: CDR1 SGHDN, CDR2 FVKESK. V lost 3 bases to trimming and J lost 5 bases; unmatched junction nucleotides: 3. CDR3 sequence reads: CASSQGQSYGYTF. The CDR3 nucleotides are TGTGCCAGCAGCCAGGGACAGTCATATGGCTACACCTTC.

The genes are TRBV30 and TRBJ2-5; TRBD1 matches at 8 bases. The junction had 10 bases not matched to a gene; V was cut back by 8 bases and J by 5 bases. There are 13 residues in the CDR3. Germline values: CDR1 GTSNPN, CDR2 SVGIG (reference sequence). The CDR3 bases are TGTGCCGCCTCCGGGACAGGTGTGGAGACCCAGTACTTC. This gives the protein CAASGTGVETQYF.

The CDR3 region is CASSSPGQSPHGYTF. The CDR3 nucleotides read TGTGCCAGCAGCTCACCTGGACAGTCTCCCCATGGCTACACCTTC. This chain links TRBV5-6 with TRBJ1-2; perhaps TRBD1 as D (6 bases). CDR1 is SGHDT, CDR2 YYEEEE, per germline. Trimming shortened V by 3 bases and J by 6 bases, and 18 bases separated the two germline ends. The CDR3 covers 15 residues.

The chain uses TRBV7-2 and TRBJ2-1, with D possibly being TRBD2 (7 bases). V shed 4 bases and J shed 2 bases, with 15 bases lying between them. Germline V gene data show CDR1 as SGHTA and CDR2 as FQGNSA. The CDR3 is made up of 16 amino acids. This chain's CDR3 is CASSSTGGAPYNEQFF. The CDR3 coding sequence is TGTGCCAGCAGCTCCACTGGGGGGGCCCCCTACAATGAGCAGTTCTTC.

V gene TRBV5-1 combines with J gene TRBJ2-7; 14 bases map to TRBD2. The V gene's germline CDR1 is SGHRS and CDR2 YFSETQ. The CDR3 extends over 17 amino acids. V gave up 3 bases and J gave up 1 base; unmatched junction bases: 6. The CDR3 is CASSSGLAGGTSYEQYF. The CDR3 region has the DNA TGCGCCAGCAGCTCCGGACTAGCGGGGGGCACATCCTACGAGCAGTACTTC.

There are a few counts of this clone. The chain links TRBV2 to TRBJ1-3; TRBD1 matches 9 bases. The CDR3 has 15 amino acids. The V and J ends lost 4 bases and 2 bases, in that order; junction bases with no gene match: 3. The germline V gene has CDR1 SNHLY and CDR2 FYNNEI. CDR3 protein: CASSARTGAGNTIYF. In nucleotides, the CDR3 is TGTGCCAGCAGTGCCCGGACAGGGGCTGGAAACACCATATATTTT.

CDR3 bases: TGTGCCAGCAGCCCGAGGGGAGGTAGCGGGTATTACGAGCAGTACTTC. It encodes CASSPRGGSGYYEQYF. The chain is built from TRBV7-9 and TRBJ2-7, with 7 bases that match TRBD2. Losses at the gene ends were 5 bases for V and 4 bases for J; bases not matched to a gene: 14. The CDR3 is 16 residues long. Germline V gene data show CDR1 as SEHNR and CDR2 as FQNEAQ (reference sequence).

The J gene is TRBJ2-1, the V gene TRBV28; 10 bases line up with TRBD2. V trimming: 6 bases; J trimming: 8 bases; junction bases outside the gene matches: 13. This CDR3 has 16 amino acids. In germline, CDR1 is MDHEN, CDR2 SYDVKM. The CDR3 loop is CASSHPWLAGDDEQFF. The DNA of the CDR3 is TGTGCCAGCAGCCATCCATGGCTAGCGGGAGACGATGAGCAGTTCTTC. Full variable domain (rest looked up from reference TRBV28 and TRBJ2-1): DVKVTQSSRYLVKRTGEKVFLECVQDMDHENMFWYRQDPGLGLRLIYFSYDVKMKEKGDIPEGYSVSREKKERFSLILESASTNQTSMYLCASSHPWLAGDDEQFFGPGTRLTVL.

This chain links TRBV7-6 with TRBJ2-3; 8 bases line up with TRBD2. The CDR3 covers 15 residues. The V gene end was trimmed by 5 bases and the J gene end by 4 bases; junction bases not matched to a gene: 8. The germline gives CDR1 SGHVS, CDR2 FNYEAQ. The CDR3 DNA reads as TGTGCCAGCAGCCCTTGGACTAGCAAAGCAGATACGCAGTATTTT. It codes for CASSPWTSKADTQYF. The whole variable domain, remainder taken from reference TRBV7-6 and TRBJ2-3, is GAGVSQSPRYKVTKRGQDVALRCDPISGHVSLYWYRQALGQGPEFLTYFNYEAQQDKSGLPNDRFSAERPEGSISTLTIQRTEQRDSAMYRCASSPWTSKADTQYFGPGTRLTVL.

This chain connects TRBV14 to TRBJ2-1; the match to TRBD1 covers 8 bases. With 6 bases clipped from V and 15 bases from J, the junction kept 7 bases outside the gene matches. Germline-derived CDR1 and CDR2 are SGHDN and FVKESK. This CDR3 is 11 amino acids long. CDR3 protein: CASSPGTGSFF. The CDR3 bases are TGTGCCAGCAGTCCCGGGACAGGATCGTTCTTC. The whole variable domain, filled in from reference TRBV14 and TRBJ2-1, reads EAGVTQFPSHSVIEKGQTVTLRCDPISGHDNLYWYRRVMGKEIKFLLHFVKESKQDESGMPNNRFLAERTGGTYSTLKVQPAELEDSGVYFCASSPGTGSFFGPGTRLTVL.

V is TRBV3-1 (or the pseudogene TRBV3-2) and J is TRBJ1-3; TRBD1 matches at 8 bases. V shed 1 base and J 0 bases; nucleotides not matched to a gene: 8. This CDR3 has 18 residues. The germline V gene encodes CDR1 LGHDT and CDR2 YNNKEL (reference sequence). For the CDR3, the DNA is TGTGCCAGCAGCCAAGTGTGGACAGGGACTTTCTCTGGAAACACCATATATTTT. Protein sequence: CASSQVWTGTFSGNTIYF.

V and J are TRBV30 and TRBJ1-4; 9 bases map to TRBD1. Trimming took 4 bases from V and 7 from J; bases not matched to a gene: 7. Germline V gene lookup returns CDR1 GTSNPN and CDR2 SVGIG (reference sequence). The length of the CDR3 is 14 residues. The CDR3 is CAWTPGTGIEKLFF. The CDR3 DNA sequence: TGTGCCTGGACCCCCGGGACAGGGATTGAAAAACTGTTTTTT.

The CDR3 spells CASNEGGQPQHF. CDR3 DNA sequence: TGTGCCAGCAACGAGGGCGGACAGCCCCAGCATTTT. This rearrangement joins TRBV28 to TRBJ1-5; D is undetermined. The germline CDR1 and CDR2 sequences are MDHEN and SYDVKM. There are 12 residues in the CDR3. Trimming removed 7 bases from V and 7 bases from J, with 11 bases in between.

CDR3 nucleotide sequence: TGTGCCAGCAGCCGTTCTAGCGGGAGTGGAACAGATACGCAGTATTTT. Translating it yields CASSRSSGSGTDTQYF. This sequence joins TRBV3-1 (or the pseudogene TRBV3-2) and TRBJ2-3, with 10 nucleotides matching TRBD2. The CDR3 runs 16 residues. CDR1 LGHDT and CDR2 YNNKEL come from the germline V gene (reference sequence). V was clipped by 4 bases and J by 3 bases; unmatched bases: 7.

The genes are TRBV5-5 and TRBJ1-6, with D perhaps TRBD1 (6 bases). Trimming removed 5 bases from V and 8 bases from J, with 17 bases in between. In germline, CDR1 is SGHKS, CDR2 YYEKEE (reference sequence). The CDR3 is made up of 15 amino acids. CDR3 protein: CASRFLGGVDSPLHF. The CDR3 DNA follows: TGTGCCAGCAGGTTCCTAGGGGGAGTAGATTCACCCCTCCACTTT.

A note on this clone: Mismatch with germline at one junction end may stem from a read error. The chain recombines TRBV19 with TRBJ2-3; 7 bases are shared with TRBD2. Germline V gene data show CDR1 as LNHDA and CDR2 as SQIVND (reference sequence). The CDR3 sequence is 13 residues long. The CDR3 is CASRKTSTDTQYF. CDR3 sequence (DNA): TGTGCCAGTAGAAAGACTAGCACCGATACGCAGTATTTT.

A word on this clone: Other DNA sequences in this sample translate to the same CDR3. The CDR3 reads CASSFRQGGYNEQFF. The CDR3 DNA follows: TGTGCCAGCAGTTTCCGACAGGGTGGCTACAATGAGCAGTTCTTC. The chain links TRBV27 to TRBJ2-1; 7 positions agree with TRBD1. V shed 3 bases and J 3 bases; nucleotides not matched to a gene: 5. The CDR3 totals 15 residues. The germline V gene encodes CDR1 MNHEY and CDR2 SMNVEV (reference sequence).

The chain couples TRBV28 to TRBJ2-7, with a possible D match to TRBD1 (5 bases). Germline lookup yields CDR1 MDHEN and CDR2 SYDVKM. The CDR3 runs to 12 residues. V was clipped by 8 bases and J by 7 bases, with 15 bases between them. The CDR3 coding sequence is TGTGCCAGCCTGTCGGGTAAGGGGGAGCAGTACTTC. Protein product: CASLSGKGEQYF.

DNA of the CDR3: TGCGCCAGCAGCCGACAGGTTGCTTCTAACTATGGCTACACCTTC. This codes for CASSRQVASNYGYTF. The chain is built from TRBV5-1 and TRBJ1-2; maybe TRBD1 (6 bases). V gave up 4 bases and J gave up 0 bases, with 13 bases separating them. The CDR3 spans 15 residues. Per the germline V gene, CDR1 is SGHRS and CDR2 is YFSETQ.